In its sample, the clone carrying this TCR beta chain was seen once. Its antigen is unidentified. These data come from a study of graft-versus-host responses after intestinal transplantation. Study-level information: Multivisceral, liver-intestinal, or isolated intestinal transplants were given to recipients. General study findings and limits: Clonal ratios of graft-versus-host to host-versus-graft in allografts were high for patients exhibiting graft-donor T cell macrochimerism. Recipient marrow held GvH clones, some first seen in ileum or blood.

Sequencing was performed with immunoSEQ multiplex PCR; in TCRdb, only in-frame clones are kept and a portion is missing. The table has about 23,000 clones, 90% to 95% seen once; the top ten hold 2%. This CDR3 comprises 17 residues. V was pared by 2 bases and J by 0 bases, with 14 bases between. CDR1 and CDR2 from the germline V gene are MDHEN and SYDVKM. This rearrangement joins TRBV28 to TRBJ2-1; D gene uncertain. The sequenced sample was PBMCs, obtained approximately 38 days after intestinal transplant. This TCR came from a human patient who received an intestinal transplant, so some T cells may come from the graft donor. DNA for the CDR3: TGTGCCAGCAGTTTAGTTTTAGGGCAGAACTCCTACAATGAGCAGTTCTTC. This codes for CASSLVLGQNSYNEQFF.